These 28 T cell receptor beta chains originate from one sample sequenced in a study of spatial heterogeneity in lung cancer. Study-level results: Counts that tracked tumor mutation counts were those of expanded intratumoral alpha and beta TCRs.

TCRdb re-called the 5' RACE reads with MiXCR, one entry per CDR3 protein. The repertoire holds about 20,000 distinct CDR3 sequences, with around 8.1% as singletons. No antigens are known for them. Time point in this sample: sample taken at primary tumor resection. The sequenced sample was lung tumor tissue, obtained at surgery. The receptors were gathered from a male donor with early-stage non-small cell lung cancer.

In its sample, this clonotype ranks as medium-sized. The chain has TRBV12-3 or TRBV12-4 and TRBJ2-3, with 8 bases that match TRBD2. The CDR3 sequence is 15 residues long. Trimming removed 6 bases from V and 2 bases from J; junction bases left unmatched: 7. The chain's CDR3 is CASRIAGWDTDTQYF. The CDR3 nucleotides are TGTGCCAGCAGGATAGCGGGGTGGGACACAGATACGCAGTATTTT.

The J gene is TRBJ2-7, the V gene TRBV10-3, with 7 positions matching TRBD2. Looked up from germline, CDR1 is ENHRY and CDR2 is SYGVKD. This CDR3 comprises 13 residues. Trimming took 6 bases from V and 2 from J; bases not matched to a gene: 4. In nucleotides, the CDR3 is TGTGCCATCAGGGCAAGCGGGGCCTACGAGCAGTACTTC. It yields the protein CAIRASGAYEQYF.

Many counts were recorded for this clonotype. The DNA for the CDR3 is TGTGCCAGCAGCTTCCAAGGGGGGGCTGAAGCTTTCTTT. Its protein product is CASSFQGGAEAFF. V is TRBV11-2 and J is TRBJ1-1, with D possibly TRBD1 on 6 matching bases. Germline CDR1 is SGHAT and CDR2 is FQNNGV. The length of the CDR3 is 13 residues. V shed 3 bases and J shed 6 bases, with 11 bases lying between them. The full variable domain, its missing parts supplied by reference TRBV11-2 and TRBJ1-1, is EAGVAQSPRYKIIEKRQSVAFWCNPISGHATLYWYQQILGQGPKLLIQFQNNGVVDDSQLPKDRFSAERLKGVDSTLKIQPAKLEDSAVYLCASSFQGGAEAFFGQGTRLTVV.

This clonotype was counted between two and nine times. In DNA form, the CDR3 reads TGTGCCAGCAGCCTAGCGGGGGCTCTCAACACCGGGGAGCTGTTTTTT. Translation gives CASSLAGALNTGELFF. The chain combines TRBV6-6 with TRBJ2-2, with 10 bases aligning to TRBD2. The CDR3 length is 16 residues. The V gene end was trimmed by 6 bases and the J gene end by 2 bases; junction bases not matched to a gene: 6. Germline V gene data show CDR1 as MNHNY and CDR2 as SVGAGI (reference sequence).

The chain recombines TRBV27 with TRBJ1-6; 7 bases align to TRBD1. Germline-derived CDR1 and CDR2 are MNHEY and SMNVEV (reference sequence). The CDR3 length is 15 residues. Trimming took 6 bases from V and 7 from J; bases not matched to a gene: 9. The CDR3 region is CASSGTTGWNSPLHF. The CDR3 bases are TGTGCCAGCAGCGGAACGACAGGGTGGAATTCACCCCTCCACTTT.

The chain couples TRBV6-2 or TRBV6-3 to TRBJ2-1; TRBD2 matches at 9 bases. The junction had 6 bases not matched to a gene; V was cut back by 0 bases and J by 9 bases. There are 15 residues in the CDR3. CDR1 is MNHEY and CDR2 is SVGEGT in the germline V gene. CDR3 amino acids: CASSYSFGTSSEQFF. In DNA form, the CDR3 reads TGTGCCAGCAGTTACTCTTTCGGGACTAGCAGTGAGCAGTTCTTC.

This clonotype ranks as medium-sized. The CDR3 DNA reads TGCAGCGTTGAACCGCTCGCAGGGTTACCCGGGGAGCTGTTTTTT. Translation: CSVEPLAGLPGELFF. The chain uses TRBV29-1 and TRBJ2-2; TRBD1 is a possible D gene (5 bases). The V end was cut by 2 bases, the J end by 6 bases, with 16 bases between. This CDR3 region has 15 residues. CDR1 is SQVTM, CDR2 ANQGSEA, per germline.

This chain links TRBV7-2 with TRBJ2-7, with D perhaps matching TRBD1 (6 bases). The CDR3 has 14 residues. V lost 5 bases and J 2 bases, leaving 13 bases between the germline ends. Germline values: CDR1 SGHTA, CDR2 FQGNSA. The DNA for the CDR3 is TGTGCCAGCAGCCCGACCACAGGGACCTACGAGCAGTACTTC. Amino acid sequence: CASSPTTGTYEQYF.

The rearrangement uses TRBV11-2 and TRBJ2-2, with no clear D. There are 17 residues in the CDR3. With 5 bases removed from V and 2 bases from J, the gap between germline ends came to 18 bases. The germline V gene has CDR1 SGHAT and CDR2 FQNNGV. The CDR3 spells CASSPSVKVINTGELFF. CDR3 DNA sequence: TGTGCCAGCAGCCCCTCGGTGAAGGTGATAAACACCGGGGAGCTGTTTTTT.

This clonotype was observed many times. The V gene is TRBV11-1, the J gene TRBJ2-5; D gene unclear. CDR3 length: 13 residues. Germline lookup yields CDR1 SGHAT and CDR2 FQDESV (reference sequence). Trimming took 1 base from V and 4 from J, leaving 7 bases between them. Here the CDR3 reads CASSLDDGETQYF. Here the CDR3 DNA reads TGTGCCAGCAGCTTAGATGATGGAGAGACCCAGTACTTC.

This clonotype showed up many times. J is TRBJ2-7 and V is TRBV5-1; TRBD1 matches 7 bases. The germline V gene has CDR1 SGHRS and CDR2 YFSETQ. V lost 1 base to trimming and J lost 1 base; unmatched junction nucleotides: 5. This CDR3 contains 15 residues. CDR3 sequence reads: CASSLNGRGSYEQYF. CDR3 bases: TGCGCCAGCAGCTTGAACGGCAGGGGGTCCTACGAGCAGTACTTC.

At least ten counts were recorded for this clonotype. The V and J genes are TRBV5-1 and TRBJ2-7, with a weak D call TRBD2 (5 bases). Germline V gene sequence: CDR1 SGHRS, CDR2 YFSETQ. The CDR3 consists of 12 residues. Trimming shortened V by 0 bases and J by 6 bases, and 7 bases separated the two germline ends. CDR3 bases: TGCGCCAGCAGCTTGGGCGAGGGCGAGCAGTACTTC. This codes for CASSLGEGEQYF. The variable domain in full, with the rest retrieved from reference TRBV5-1 and TRBJ2-7, is KAGVTQTPRYLIKTRGQQVTLSCSPISGHRSVSWYQQTPGQGLQFLFEYFSETQRNKGNFPGRFSGRQFSNSRSEMNVSTLELGDSALYLCASSLGEGEQYFGPGTRLTVT.

This clonotype showed up many times. The rearrangement links TRBV20-1 to TRBJ1-2; D possibly corresponds to TRBD1 (6 bases). V lost 6 bases and J 4 bases, leaving 15 bases between the germline ends. The CDR3 is made up of 13 amino acids. The germline V gene encodes CDR1 DFQATT and CDR2 SNEGSKA (reference sequence). The CDR3 coding sequence is TGCAGTGCATACCGAGGACAGTCCTATGGCTACACCTTC. Translation: CSAYRGQSYGYTF.

This clonotype was observed at least ten times. V usage is TRBV9 and J usage is TRBJ2-7; 9 bases map to TRBD1. The CDR3 is made up of 16 amino acids. Germline CDR1 and CDR2: SGDLS and YYNGEE. V was pared by 2 bases and J by 6 bases, with 12 bases of the junction left unmatched. The CDR3 bases are TGTGCCAGCAGCGTTGGAGGGGGGACAGGGTCGGCCGAGCAGTACTTC. Protein sequence: CASSVGGGTGSAEQYF.

As regards this clonotype: Mismatch with germline at one junction end may stem from a read error. This chain links TRBV7-9 with TRBJ2-1; 12 nucleotides line up with TRBD1. Germline values: CDR1 SEHNR, CDR2 FQNEAQ (reference sequence). The CDR3 is 14 amino acids. The CDR3 DNA follows: TGTGCCGGCAGCCGGGGACAGGGGGCGGGTGAGCAGTTCTTC. Translation gives CAGSRGQGAGEQFF. Full variable domain (missing parts from reference TRBV7-9 and TRBJ2-1): DTGVSQNPRHKITKRGQNVTFRCDPISEHNRLYWYRQTLGQGPEFLTYFQNEAQLEKSRLLSDRFSAERPKGSFSTLEIQRTEQGDSAMYLCAGSRGQGAGEQFFGPGTRLTVL.

This clonotype was detected only a few times. The V call is TRBV6-9, the J call TRBJ2-5; no clear D. In germline, CDR1 is MNHGY, CDR2 SVAAGI. The CDR3 has 13 amino acids. Trimming stripped 6 bases from V and 0 bases from J, with 8 bases between. The CDR3 bases are TGTGCCAGCAGCCGTGGGGACCAAGAGACCCAGTACTTC. It is translated as CASSRGDQETQYF.

This clonotype has ten or more counts. The chain combines TRBV9 with TRBJ2-3; possibly TRBD2 for D (6 bases). The CDR3 contains 16 residues. The V gene lost 0 bases and the J gene lost 3 bases, with 14 bases spanning the gap. Germline V gene data show CDR1 as SGDLS and CDR2 as YYNGEE. This chain's CDR3 is CASSVGPGVTTDTQYF. CDR3 DNA: TGTGCCAGCAGCGTAGGTCCGGGGGTGACGACAGATACGCAGTATTTT.

J is TRBJ2-1 and V is TRBV6-5, with TRBD2 matching 7 bases. Unmatched junction bases numbered 7, after V lost 0 bases and J lost 8 bases. In germline, CDR1 is MNHEY, CDR2 SVGAGI. The CDR3 is 15 amino acids. The CDR3: CASSYSEGGAHEQFF. The CDR3 DNA sequence: TGTGCCAGCAGTTACTCGGAGGGAGGGGCCCATGAGCAGTTCTTC.

The CDR3: CASSQNREGYTF. CDR3 sequence (DNA): TGTGCCAGCAGCCAAAACAGGGAAGGCTACACCTTC. The chain has TRBV3-1 and TRBJ1-2, with D perhaps TRBD1 (6 bases). Germline V gene sequence: CDR1 LGHDT, CDR2 YNNKEL (reference sequence). Trimming removed 2 bases at V and 8 bases at J, with 9 bases between. This CDR3 has 12 amino acids.

The rearrangement joins TRBV6-1 to TRBJ1-2, with D possibly being TRBD1 (6 bases). Trimming stripped 6 bases from V and 4 bases from J, with 12 bases between. Germline V lookup: CDR1 MNHNS, CDR2 SASEGT. The CDR3 contains 13 residues. The CDR3 sequence: CASRQTGSYGYTF. CDR3 bases: TGTGCCAGCAGGCAAACAGGGAGCTATGGCTACACCTTC.

This clonotype was observed at least ten times. The genes are TRBV10-3 and TRBJ1-1; D is undetermined. This CDR3 has 11 residues. The V end was cut by 6 bases, the J end by 8 bases, with 10 bases between. Germline V CDR1 and CDR2: ENHRY, SYGVKD. The CDR3 reads CAISGLGEAFF. The CDR3 DNA reads as TGTGCCATCAGCGGACTGGGGGAAGCTTTCTTT.

This clonotype occurred many times. The chain joins TRBV27 to TRBJ2-7; 8 nucleotides line up with TRBD1. The CDR3 length is 15 residues. CDR1 is MNHEY, CDR2 SMNVEV, per germline (reference sequence). With V trimmed by 5 bases and J by 5 bases, 11 bases remained unmatched. CDR3: CASSVGLTGVHEQYF. Here the CDR3 DNA reads TGTGCCAGCAGTGTGGGACTGACAGGGGTACACGAGCAGTACTTC.

The CDR3 protein is CASSFSQDRDTQYF. CDR3 sequence (DNA): TGTGCCAGCAGTTTTTCCCAGGACCGGGATACGCAGTATTTT. J is TRBJ2-3 and V is TRBV12-3 or TRBV12-4; D gene ambiguous. V lost 3 bases to trimming and J lost 6 bases, with 13 bases between them. CDR3 size: 14 residues.

The table lists this clonotype with many counts. J is TRBJ1-2 and V is TRBV5-6, with 9 nucleotides matching TRBD1. Looked up from germline, CDR1 is SGHDT and CDR2 is YYEEEE. With 1 base clipped from V and 4 bases from J, the junction kept 11 bases outside the gene matches. This CDR3 contains 17 residues. As DNA, the CDR3 is TGTGCCAGCAGCTTGAGGGACAGGGTCTTGCTGGGCTATGGCTACACCTTC. This encodes CASSLRDRVLLGYGYTF.

The J gene is TRBJ1-6, the V gene TRBV11-2; D remains unclear. V was cut by 0 bases and J by 7 bases, with 4 bases left in between. CDR3 length: 13 amino acids. The V gene's germline CDR1 is SGHAT and CDR2 FQNNGV. CDR3 sequence: CASSLDMNSPLHF. DNA for the CDR3: TGTGCCAGCAGCTTAGATATGAATTCACCCCTCCACTTT.

This clonotype was observed many times. The chain couples TRBV5-1 to TRBJ1-2, with 9 bases fitting TRBD1. V dropped 5 bases and J dropped 3; count of bases not matched to a gene: 2. This CDR3 comprises 13 residues. The V gene's germline CDR1 is SGHRS and CDR2 YFSETQ. The CDR3 loop reads CASRQGADYGYTF. CDR3 coding DNA: TGCGCCAGCAGACAGGGGGCGGACTATGGCTACACCTTC. Using reference TRBV5-1 and TRBJ1-2 for the parts outside the CDR3, the full variable domain is KAGVTQTPRYLIKTRGQQVTLSCSPISGHRSVSWYQQTPGQGLQFLFEYFSETQRNKGNFPGRFSGRQFSNSRSEMNVSTLELGDSALYLCASRQGADYGYTFGSGTRLTVV.

This clonotype was observed many times. The genes are TRBV20-1 and TRBJ1-1; D uncertain. Between the trimmed V and J ends, which lost 0 bases and 0 bases, there was a span of 11 bases. CDR3 length: 15 amino acids. CDR1 is DFQATT, CDR2 SNEGSKA, per germline (reference sequence). CDR3 DNA sequence: TGCAGTGCTAGAGATTCCCAGGCGTTGAACACTGAAGCTTTCTTT. It encodes CSARDSQALNTEAFF.

This clonotype has ten or more counts. The J gene is TRBJ1-4, the V gene TRBV27, with 8 bases fitting TRBD1. The ends lost 2 bases at V and 7 bases at J; junction bases unmatched: 3. Germline CDR1 is MNHEY and CDR2 is SMNVEV (reference sequence). This CDR3 contains 14 residues. The CDR3 sequence: CASSLRDRSEKLFF. The CDR3 DNA reads TGTGCCAGCAGTTTACGGGACAGGTCTGAAAAACTGTTTTTT.